The table lists the clone carrying this TCR beta chain with a few counts. Its antigen is still unknown. The data were taken from a study of identical twins. Overall study findings and caveats: Alpha sequences out of frame and shared by twins had excess low generation probability. There was more out-of-frame TCR alpha sharing in monozygotic twins than models estimated. Cord blood's abundant beta clonotypes had fewer insertions, unlike memory repertoires. Where beta out-of-frame sequences were concerned, excess twin sharing was weaker.

TCRdb redid the calling of the 5' RACE reads with MiXCR, one entry per CDR3 protein. The table records about 570,000 distinct CDR3 sequences, 9.6% of them present only once. The CDR3 has 15 residues. Trimming removed 1 base from V and 3 bases from J, with 13 bases in between. This sample was shared with a second study, whose subject was yellow fever vaccine responses in identical twins.

This rearrangement joins TRBV12-3 or TRBV12-4 to TRBJ2-7; TRBD1 or TRBD2 may be the D gene (5 bases each). The receptor comes from a woman between 18 and 29 years old in good health. Sequenced: PBMCs. The CDR3 nucleotides read TGTGCCAGCAGTTTAGGGGAGAAGGGGTTCTACGAGCAGTACTTC. Translating gives CASSLGEKGFYEQYF.